The clone carrying this T cell receptor (beta chain) was recorded only once. Antigen specificity is unknown. This entry belongs to a study of T cell repertoires in cytomegalovirus infection. In the study overall: Matching HLA type and CMV infection were both indicated by public TCR beta signatures. Findings and limits, study-wide: The cumulative frequency of public TCR beta families distinguished individuals who carried CMV together with the relevant HLA.

V was pared by 4 bases and J by 6 bases, with 16 bases between. Germline CDR1 is DFQATT and CDR2 is SNEGSKA (reference sequence). The CDR3 length is 14 residues. A single record per CDR3 protein comes from TCRdb applying MiXCR to the reads. Among about 890,000 distinct CDR3 sequences, roughly 31% were seen once, and the ten largest hold over 11%. This TCR was sampled from a human donor in good health (CMV status not recorded). Some clones in this sample may be carry-over from other donors' samples. The sample in question was cultured CD8+ T cells from PBMCs, obtained from culture after CMV antigen stimulation. V gene TRBV20-1 combines with J gene TRBJ2-1; D may be TRBD1 (5 bases). CDR3 sequence: CSAKAVPGPNEQFF. The CDR3 nucleotides read TGCAGTGCTAAGGCGGTACCAGGGCCCAATGAGCAGTTCTTC.